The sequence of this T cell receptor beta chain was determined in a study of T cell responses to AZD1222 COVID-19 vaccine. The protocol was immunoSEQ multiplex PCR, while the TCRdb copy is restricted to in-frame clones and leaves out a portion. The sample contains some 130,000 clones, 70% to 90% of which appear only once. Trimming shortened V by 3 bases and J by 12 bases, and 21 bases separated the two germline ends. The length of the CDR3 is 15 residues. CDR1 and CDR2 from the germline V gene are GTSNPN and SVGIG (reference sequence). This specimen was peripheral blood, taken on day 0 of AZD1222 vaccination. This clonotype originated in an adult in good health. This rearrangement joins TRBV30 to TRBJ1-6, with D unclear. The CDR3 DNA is TGTGCCTGGAGGGGTGATTGGGCTGAGTATTTACCCCTCCACTTT. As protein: CAWRGDWAEYLPLHF.